This entry concerns a single T cell receptor beta chain. Its target is not known. Profiling relied on immunoSEQ multiplex PCR, and the TCRdb table lists in-frame clones only, not all of them. The sample lists under 30,000 clones; around 84% were seen once. This record belongs to a study of ipilimumab plus nivolumab after autologous stem cell transplantation. Study details: Patients received a median of about five ipilimumab and roughly eight nivolumab doses. Study findings and constraints: The authors say TCR, Treg and microbiome findings warrant further study.

V shed 1 base and J shed 2 bases, with 6 bases lying between them. CDR3 length: 14 residues. Germline lookup yields CDR1 MGHRA and CDR2 YSYEKL. Patients got ipilimumab 1 mg/kg beginning 14 to 28 days post-transplant. Through week 26, nivolumab 3 mg/kg IV was given weeks 1, 4, 7, 10, then biweekly. The sequencing used PBMCs, collected in a trial of ipilimumab plus nivolumab as post-transplant consolidation. The V call is TRBV4-1, the J call TRBJ1-3; D ambiguous. This sequence was found in a male donor with diffuse large B-cell lymphoma. CDR3 loop: CASSQVLPGNTIYF. The CDR3 DNA follows: TGCGCCAGCAGCCAAGTTCTACCTGGAAACACCATATATTTT.